This T cell receptor beta chain was identified in a study of CD8 T cells in ankylosing spondylitis. Quantitative barcoded 5'-RACE was used to prepare TCR beta libraries. TCRdb re-derived calls from the 5' RACE reads in MiXCR, one entry per CDR3 protein. The data contain a few hundred thousand distinct CDR3 sequences, around 8% of them singletons. The CDR3 is made up of 15 amino acids. The ends were cut back, 2 bases at V and 3 bases at J, with 14 bases in the middle. CDR1 PRHDT and CDR2 FYEKMQ come from the germline V gene (reference sequence). This clonotype has a count of ten or more. Its antigen remains unidentified. Study-wide results and caveats: For ankylosing spondylitis blood, a TCR beta motif of about eight highly homologous variants appeared characteristic. Earlier work had already found some motif variants in reactive arthritis synovial fluid and blood. Within matched ankylosing spondylitis synovial fluid, disease-linked clones were reportedly significantly enriched.

This chain joins TRBV13 and TRBJ2-7, with a tentative D call TRBD2 (6 bases). The sequencing sample was made of blood, either unsorted or a sorted T cell fraction (not recorded which). This TCR derives from a male donor with ankylosing spondylitis. The CDR3: CASSLLAVGGYEQYF. Written as DNA, the CDR3 is TGTGCCAGCAGCTTATTGGCGGTCGGGGGCTACGAGCAGTACTTC.